This TCR beta chain was sequenced in a study of blood T cell repertoires in COVID-19. Per the germline V gene, CDR1 is SGHAT and CDR2 is FQNNGV. The CDR3 is made up of 15 amino acids. J was trimmed by 7 bases and V by 4 bases; bases with no gene match: 7. Profiled with immunoSEQ multiplex PCR; TCRdb holds only in-frame clones, not every one. The sample contains some 330,000 clones, around nine tenths of which appear only once. This TCR derives from a woman in her 30s with COVID-19, enrolled during active disease. The sequencing input was peripheral blood. V is TRBV11-2 and J is TRBJ1-6, with 7 bases identical to TRBD1. The CDR3 region is CASSSGHRGNSPLHF. CDR3 nucleotide sequence: TGTGCCAGCAGCTCCGGACACAGGGGAAATTCACCCCTCCACTTT.